This section outlines one TCR beta chain sequence together with its context. The antigen is unknown. The data stem from a study of T cells in Graves' hyperthyroidism and ophthalmopathy. Patients with uncontrolled infections, other autoimmune diseases, pregnancy or lactation were excluded. Diagnoses were made from clinical symptoms, serum measures (thyroxine and TRAb), thyroid ultrasound and orbital computed tomography. Fresh peripheral blood, less than 11 ml of it, supplied the PBMCs. TCR beta CDR3 regions were amplified from RNA transcripts. An initial round of RT-PCR targeting the TCR CDR3 relied on the HTBI primer set. TCRdb re-analysed the multiplex PCR reads in MiXCR, keeping a single row per CDR3 protein. The profile shows roughly 600,000 distinct CDR3 sequences, roughly 15% of them singletons. Study findings and constraints: Within blood appeared most thyroid clonotypes that had expanded above 0.001.

The origin of this receptor is a woman in her fifties or sixties with Graves' ophthalmopathy. Specimen: blood.

The CDR3 DNA is TGTGCCAGCAGTGGGGGACTAGCGGGAGATCGGACCGGGGAGCTGTTTTTT. Its translation: CASSGGLAGDRTGELFF. This sequence joins TRBV2 and TRBJ2-2; 14 bases agree with TRBD2. Germline CDR1 reads SNHLY; CDR2 reads FYNNEI. CDR3 length: 17 amino acids. V lost 4 bases and J lost 5; bases outside the gene matches: 6.